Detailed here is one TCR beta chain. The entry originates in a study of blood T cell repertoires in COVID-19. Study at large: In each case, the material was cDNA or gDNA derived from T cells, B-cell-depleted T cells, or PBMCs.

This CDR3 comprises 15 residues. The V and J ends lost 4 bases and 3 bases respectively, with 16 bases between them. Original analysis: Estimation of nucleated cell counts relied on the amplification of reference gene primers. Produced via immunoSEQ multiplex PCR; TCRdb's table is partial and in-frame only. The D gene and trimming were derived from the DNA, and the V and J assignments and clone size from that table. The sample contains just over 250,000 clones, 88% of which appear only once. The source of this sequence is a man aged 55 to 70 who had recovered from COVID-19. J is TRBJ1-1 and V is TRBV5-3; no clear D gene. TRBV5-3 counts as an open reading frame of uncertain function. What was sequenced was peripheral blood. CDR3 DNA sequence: TGTGCCAGAAGCCGTGGACTGGGAGACGACACTGAAGCTTTCTTT. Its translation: CARSRGLGDDTEAFF.